The clone carrying this T cell receptor beta chain was seen only once. The record originates from a study of blood T cell repertoires in COVID-19. Sequencing was performed with immunoSEQ multiplex PCR; in TCRdb, only in-frame clones are kept and a portion is missing. The data show 70,000 or so clones, approximately 83% seen once. This CDR3 has 15 residues. In germline, CDR1 is MNHEY, CDR2 SMNVEV (reference sequence). The V and J ends lost 1 base and 6 bases, in that order; junction bases with no gene match: 5. The chain links TRBV27 to TRBJ2-1; 8 positions agree with TRBD2. The sequenced sample consisted of peripheral blood. This TCR was sampled from a man aged 35 to 55 with COVID-19, enrolled during active disease. This chain's CDR3 is CASSLFLLAGNEQFF. The CDR3 coding sequence is TGTGCCAGCAGTTTATTTCTCCTAGCGGGCAATGAGCAGTTCTTC.